The sequence of this TCR beta chain was determined in a study of cytomegalovirus exposure and HLA in healthy donors. Vbeta (60) and Jbeta (13) primers were used in the PCR. TCRdb's copy holds only in-frame clones and misses some; the assay was immunoSEQ multiplex PCR. The table has some 160,000 clones, about 88% seen once; the top ten hold over 2.5%. V was trimmed by 8 bases and J by 1 base, leaving 5 bases between them. The CDR3 spans 12 residues. Germline V lookup: CDR1 LNHDA, CDR2 SQIVND (reference sequence). This chain joins TRBV19 and TRBJ2-2; D is ambiguous. Source material: PBMCs. The clonotype comes from a man aged 30-40 years in good health and CMV-seropositive. The CDR3 sequence: CASAGNTGELFF. The DNA of the CDR3 is TGTGCCAGTGCCGGGAACACCGGGGAGCTGTTTTTT. Full variable domain (outside the CDR3, taken from reference TRBV19 and TRBJ2-2): DGGITQSPKYLFRKEGQNVTLSCEQNLNHDAMYWYRQDPGQGLRLIYYSQIVNDFQKGDIAEGYSVSREKKESFPLTVTSAQKNPTAFYLCASAGNTGELFFGEGSRLTVL.